These 10 T cell receptor beta chains came from one sample sequenced in a study of cytomegalovirus exposure and HLA in healthy donors. This PCR relied on a set of 60 Vbeta primers and 13 Jbeta primers. Some clones are missing from TCRdb's copy, which holds only in-frame ones; the method was immunoSEQ multiplex PCR. This table holds about 190,000 clones, less than 85% found once. Material: PBMCs. Source of these receptors: a man under 40 in good health and CMV-seropositive.

The V and J genes are TRBV7-6 and TRBJ1-4; D is possibly TRBD1 (6 bases). The CDR3 covers 13 residues. V gave up 5 bases and J gave up 6 bases, with 10 bases separating them. In germline, CDR1 is SGHVS, CDR2 FNYEAQ. The CDR3 sequence: CASSPGVYEKLFF. The CDR3 DNA reads TGTGCCAGCAGCCCAGGGGTATATGAAAAACTGTTTTTT.

The genes are TRBV29-1 and TRBJ2-7; TRBD1 aligns across 10 bases. There are 11 residues in the CDR3. Germline CDR1 is SQVTM and CDR2 is ANQGSEA. The V segment lost 7 bases and the J segment 3 bases; nucleotides outside the gene matches: 0. The DNA for the CDR3 is TGCAGCGGGACAGGGGGCTACGAGCAGTACTTC. This codes for CSGTGGYEQYF.

The V gene is TRBV27, the J gene TRBJ2-1; 9 nucleotides agree with TRBD2. With 5 bases clipped from V and 4 bases from J, the junction kept 9 bases outside the gene matches. The germline V gene encodes CDR1 MNHEY and CDR2 SMNVEV (reference sequence). The CDR3 sequence is 16 residues long. The DNA of the CDR3 is TGTGCCAGCAGTGACTTGAGCGGGAGGCCTTACAATGAGCAGTTCTTC. Translating it yields CASSDLSGRPYNEQFF.

The chain couples TRBV5-1 to TRBJ1-1, with TRBD1 identical over 8 bases. The CDR3 contains 13 residues. The J segment lost 3 bases and the V segment lost 5 bases, leaving 3 bases of the junction unmatched. Germline CDR1 reads SGHRS; CDR2 reads YFSETQ. The CDR3 sequence is CASRQTGDTEAFF. The DNA of the CDR3 is TGCGCCAGCAGGCAGACAGGGGACACTGAAGCTTTCTTT. The full variable domain, with the rest looked up from reference TRBV5-1 and TRBJ1-1, is KAGVTQTPRYLIKTRGQQVTLSCSPISGHRSVSWYQQTPGQGLQFLFEYFSETQRNKGNFPGRFSGRQFSNSRSEMNVSTLELGDSALYLCASRQTGDTEAFFGQGTRLTVV.

The chain has TRBV7-3 and TRBJ2-7; D might be TRBD1 (6 bases). Germline V gene lookup returns CDR1 SGHTA and CDR2 FQGTGA. This CDR3 is built from 15 residues. V was trimmed by 2 bases and J by 5 bases, leaving 16 bases between them. The CDR3 DNA reads TGTGCCAGCAGCTTAGACTCCAGGGGTAGCAACGAGCAGTACTTC. Protein sequence: CASSLDSRGSNEQYF.

V and J are TRBV5-6 and TRBJ1-2; TRBD1 agrees at 7 bases. Germline lookup yields CDR1 SGHDT and CDR2 YYEEEE. This CDR3 contains 13 residues. The junction had 5 bases not matched to a gene; V was cut back by 1 base and J by 8 bases. The CDR3 protein is CASSLRTGGGYTF. CDR3 DNA sequence: TGTGCCAGCAGCTTGCGGACAGGCGGGGGCTACACCTTC.

The chain carries TRBV30 and TRBJ1-1; a possible D gene is TRBD1 (5 bases). The CDR3 has 12 amino acids. The germline CDR1 and CDR2 sequences are GTSNPN and SVGIG (reference sequence). Trimming removed 5 bases at V and 5 bases at J, with 12 bases between. The CDR3: CAWDGGRTEAFF. DNA for the CDR3: TGTGCCTGGGACGGGGGTCGGACTGAAGCTTTCTTT. The whole variable domain, remainder taken from reference TRBV30 and TRBJ1-1, is SQTIHQWPATLVQPVGSPLSLECTVEGTSNPNLYWYRQAAGRGLQLLFYSVGIGQISSEVPQNLSASRPQDRQFILSSKKLLLSDSGFYLCAWDGGRTEAFFGQGTRLTVV.

The chain recombines TRBV18 with TRBJ2-3, with no clear D. This CDR3 region has 14 residues. Germline V gives CDR1 KGHSH, CDR2 LQKENI. V was clipped by 2 bases and J by 2 bases, with 8 bases between them. The CDR3 sequence: CASSPGTATDTQYF. The CDR3 DNA reads as TGTGCCAGCTCACCAGGCACAGCCACAGATACGCAGTATTTT.

In its sample, this clone was seen once. The J gene is TRBJ2-3, the V gene TRBV7-2; TRBD2 aligns across 8 bases. This CDR3 has 16 residues. With V trimmed by 5 bases and J by 6 bases, 13 bases remained unmatched. Germline V gene data show CDR1 as SGHTA and CDR2 as FQGNSA. CDR3 DNA: TGTGCCAGCAGCCCGGGGGGGGCGGGGGCGGGGGATACGCAGTATTTT. Translation gives CASSPGGAGAGDTQYF.

This clone was counted once. The rearrangement uses TRBV7-9 and TRBJ2-7, with D maybe TRBD1 (5 bases). Trimming shortened V by 6 bases and J by 3 bases, and 9 bases separated the two germline ends. The CDR3 has 12 amino acids. CDR1 is SEHNR, CDR2 FQNEAQ, per germline (reference sequence). CDR3 nucleotides: TGTGCCAGCAGGTCAGGGATCTACGAGCAGTACTTC. As protein: CASRSGIYEQYF.